A single sample gave rise to the 22 T cell receptor beta chains below, sequenced in a study of T cells expressing NK-cell markers. TCRdb reprocessed the 5' RACE reads; each CDR3 protein has one entry and no DNA is given. The table lists some 120,000 distinct CDR3 sequences. Specimen: blood T cells: a sorted CD56 or NKG2C T cell subset, CD4+ or CD8+ T cells, or bulk PBMC T cells (not recorded which). Receptors originate from a woman aged 18 to 75 in good health.

The CDR3 spells CASSPVTSGIYNEQFF. J is TRBJ2-1 and V is TRBV5-6; as DNA is missing, the TRBD2 call by TCRdb cannot be tested. CDR1 and CDR2 from the germline V gene are SGHDT and YYEEEE. The CDR3 extends over 16 amino acids.

The chain links TRBV6-2 or TRBV6-3 to TRBJ2-1; TCRdb lists TRBD1, though no DNA is available to test this call. The V gene's germline CDR1 is MNHEY and CDR2 SVGEGT. CDR3 length equals 17 residues. The CDR3 is CASSYLYIPGQGNEQFF.

The chain is built from TRBV5-4 and TRBJ2-2; no DNA is available, so the TRBD1 call from TCRdb remains unchecked. The CDR3 covers 14 residues. Germline CDR1 SGHNT, CDR2 YYREEE (reference sequence). CDR3: CASSQQGSTGELFF.

This chain joins TRBV6-1 and TRBJ2-7. The germline CDR1 and CDR2 sequences are MNHNS and SASEGT. CDR3 length: 14 amino acids. The CDR3 here is CASSAGVSYDEQYF.

The gene calls are TRBV4-3 and TRBJ2-2. CDR3 length: 15 residues. Germline V gene lookup returns CDR1 LGHNA and CDR2 YSLEER. CDR3 protein: CASSFTQTNTGELFF.

J is TRBJ1-2 and V is TRBV7-9; TCRdb picks TRBD1, but there is no DNA to check that call. CDR3 length: 15 amino acids. Germline CDR1 and CDR2: SEHNR and FQNEAQ (reference sequence). The CDR3 is CASSSGQGSSPGYTF.

The V and J genes are TRBV6-5 and TRBJ1-5; TCRdb's D call of TRBD1 is untestable without DNA. The CDR3 totals 15 residues. Germline V gene lookup returns CDR1 MNHEY and CDR2 SVGAGI. The chain's CDR3 is CASSYSRDSNQPQHF.

The chain links TRBV12-3 or TRBV12-4 to TRBJ1-5. This CDR3 region has 13 residues. The CDR3 protein is CASSLQGNQPQHF.

The chain employs TRBV10-3 and TRBJ2-5; TCRdb's assignment of TRBD1 cannot be checked, as there is no DNA. From germline, CDR1 is ENHRY and CDR2 SYGVKD. There are 14 residues in the CDR3. The CDR3 spells CAISPGTTSETQYF.

The chain carries TRBV29-1 and TRBJ2-7; the D gene TCRdb calls, TRBD1, cannot be checked with no DNA. The CDR3 is 14 amino acids. Germline CDR1 SQVTM, CDR2 ANQGSEA. This CDR3 is CSVEMGTVSYEQYF.

This chain connects TRBV9 to TRBJ2-3. Per the germline V gene, CDR1 is SGDLS and CDR2 is YYNGEE. This CDR3 contains 13 residues. CDR3 sequence: CASSVAATDTQYF.

This chain joins TRBV7-9 and TRBJ2-2; TCRdb names TRBD2, which stays unverified in the absence of DNA. This CDR3 has 17 residues. CDR1 SEHNR and CDR2 FQNEAQ come from the germline V gene (reference sequence). CDR3 region: CASSHPPLAVNTGELFF.

The V gene is TRBV30, the J gene TRBJ2-5; TCRdb proposes TRBD1, but this gene call is untestable without DNA. The CDR3 has 13 residues. Germline V gene lookup returns CDR1 GTSNPN and CDR2 SVGIG (reference sequence). The CDR3 spells CACKGPRQETQYF.

The chain recombines TRBV7-7 with TRBJ1-4; without DNA, the TCRdb call of TRBD1 cannot be checked. The CDR3 is 14 amino acids. CDR1 SSHAT and CDR2 FNYEAQ come from the germline V gene (reference sequence). CDR3 sequence reads: CASGPGESGEKLFF.

This chain connects TRBV20-1 to TRBJ2-5; the TCRdb call, TRBD1, lacks DNA for checking. From germline, CDR1 is DFQATT and CDR2 SNEGSKA (reference sequence). CDR3 size: 14 residues. CDR3 amino acids: CSARAGGDQETQYF.

The rearrangement links TRBV11-2 to TRBJ2-1; checking the TCRdb D call of TRBD1 is not possible without DNA. The CDR3 covers 17 residues. CDR1 SGHAT and CDR2 FQNNGV come from the germline V gene. CDR3: CASSLGGAYTPYNEQFF.

V gene TRBV30 combines with J gene TRBJ1-1; TCRdb designates TRBD1, a call that cannot be tested without DNA. From germline, CDR1 is GTSNPN and CDR2 SVGIG (reference sequence). The CDR3 has 14 residues. The CDR3 loop reads CAWRPRTVATEAFF.

The chain uses TRBV12-5 and TRBJ2-2; the TCRdb call, TRBD1, lacks DNA for checking. CDR1 is LGHNT, CDR2 FRNRAP, per germline. The CDR3 covers 16 residues. CDR3: CASGYDSNANTGELFF.

The V gene is TRBV9, the J gene TRBJ2-7. The germline V gene has CDR1 SGDLS and CDR2 YYNGEE. The CDR3 loop spans 15 amino acids. This CDR3 reads CASSDPTSAVHEQYF. Full variable domain (missing parts from reference TRBV9 and TRBJ2-7): DSGVTQTPKHLITATGQRVTLRCSPRSGDLSVYWYQQSLDQGLQFLIQYYNGEERAKGNILERFSAQQFPDLHSELNLSSLELGDSALYFCASSDPTSAVHEQYFGPGTRLTVT.

The chain joins TRBV7-3 to TRBJ2-1; TCRdb's assignment of TRBD1 cannot be checked, as there is no DNA. CDR1 is SGHTA, CDR2 FQGTGA, per germline. CDR3 length: 16 residues. Here the CDR3 reads CASSLVPGGLNNEQFF.

The chain carries TRBV7-8 and TRBJ2-1. This CDR3 region has 15 residues. The V gene's germline CDR1 is SGHVS and CDR2 FQNEAQ. This CDR3 is CASSFRLSSYNEQFF.

The CDR3 region is CASSEAVGLSYEQYF. The chain joins TRBV6-1 to TRBJ2-7. The CDR3 contains 15 residues. Per germline, CDR1 MNHNS and CDR2 SASEGT.